One sample yielded the 30 T cell receptor beta chains listed below, sequenced in a study of graft-versus-host responses after intestinal transplantation. Libraries were prepared by immunoSEQ multiplex PCR; TCRdb keeps only in-frame clonotypes and omits some of them. This table has 35,000 to 50,000 clones, approximately 95% appearing once. This material consisted of PBMCs, taken around 350 days after intestinal transplant. Receptors originate from a human patient who received an intestinal transplant, so some T cells may come from the graft donor.

J is TRBJ1-3 and V is TRBV19; the D is unclear. The germline V gene has CDR1 LNHDA and CDR2 SQIVND (reference sequence). The V and J ends lost 3 bases and 8 bases respectively, with 5 bases between them. This CDR3 is built from 11 residues. The CDR3 sequence is CASSIMDTIYF. CDR3 bases: TGTGCCAGTAGTATCATGGACACCATATATTTT. The variable domain in full, with the rest retrieved from reference TRBV19 and TRBJ1-3, is DGGITQSPKYLFRKEGQNVTLSCEQNLNHDAMYWYRQDPGQGLRLIYYSQIVNDFQKGDIAEGYSVSREKKESFPLTVTSAQKNPTAFYLCASSIMDTIYFGEGSWLTVV.

V gene TRBV6-5 combines with J gene TRBJ2-1; 11 bases align to TRBD2. The CDR3 is 15 amino acids. Per germline, CDR1 MNHEY and CDR2 SVGAGI. V dropped 6 bases and J dropped 10; count of bases not matched to a gene: 11. CDR3 DNA: TGTGCCAGCAGCCAACTTAGCGGGAGGGCGGGGGAGCAGTTCTTC. As protein: CASSQLSGRAGEQFF.

The V gene is TRBV20-1, the J gene TRBJ1-2; D unresolved. V gave up 5 bases and J gave up 8 bases, with 6 bases separating them. Germline CDR1 and CDR2: DFQATT and SNEGSKA (reference sequence). This CDR3 is built from 9 residues. The CDR3, as DNA: TGCAGTGCTGTACTAGGCTACACCTTC. This gives the protein CSAVLGYTF.

The chain joins TRBV4-1 to TRBJ2-7, with D maybe TRBD1 (6 bases). V was clipped by 0 bases and J by 2 bases, with 17 bases between them. The CDR3 loop spans 17 amino acids. CDR1 and CDR2 (germline): MGHRA, YSYEKL. The CDR3 protein is CASSQDRGMSYPYEQYF. The CDR3 nucleotides read TGCGCCAGCAGCCAAGATAGGGGGATGAGTTATCCCTACGAGCAGTACTTC.

The chain combines TRBV6-5 with TRBJ2-2; possibly TRBD2 for D (6 bases). The length of the CDR3 is 14 residues. V was trimmed by 2 bases and J by 5 bases, leaving 9 bases between them. Germline V CDR1 and CDR2: MNHEY, SVGAGI. The CDR3 DNA follows: TGTGCCAGCAGTTACGGAGGGCGGACCGGGGAGCTGTTTTTT. It yields the protein CASSYGGRTGELFF.

DNA of the CDR3: TGTGCCAGCAGCCAAGATCGGGCGGGACAGGGGGCGATCACCGGGGAGCTGTTTTTT. The encoded protein is CASSQDRAGQGAITGELFF. The rearrangement joins TRBV4-2 to TRBJ2-2; TRBD1 matches at 12 bases. The V gene end was trimmed by 0 bases and the J gene end by 4 bases; junction bases not matched to a gene: 9. This CDR3 has 19 residues. CDR1 is LGHNA and CDR2 is YNFKEQ in the germline V gene.

The CDR3 is CASSEKAGGTDTQYF. CDR3 nucleotide sequence: TGTGCCAGCAGCGAGAAAGCGGGGGGCACAGATACGCAGTATTTT. The chain couples TRBV7-3 to TRBJ2-3, with TRBD2 matching 8 bases. Trimming took 5 bases from V and 1 from J; bases not matched to a gene: 5. This CDR3 contains 15 residues. CDR1 and CDR2 (germline): SGHTA, FQGTGA.

This chain uses TRBV6-5 with TRBJ1-2; TRBD1 matches at 8 bases. CDR1 and CDR2 from the germline V gene are MNHEY and SVGAGI. This CDR3 has 14 residues. The V and J ends lost 2 bases and 4 bases, in that order; junction bases with no gene match: 3. CDR3 bases: TGTGCCAGCAGTTACGGGGACAGGCCCTATGGCTACACCTTC. Translated, it gives CASSYGDRPYGYTF.

The V and J genes are TRBV6-1 and TRBJ2-7; 11 bases map to TRBD2. V lost 2 bases to trimming and J lost 9 bases; unmatched junction nucleotides: 15. There are 17 residues in the CDR3. Germline V lookup: CDR1 MNHNS, CDR2 SASEGT. Here the CDR3 reads CASSEQAVSSGRRWQYF. Here the CDR3 DNA reads TGTGCCAGCAGTGAACAGGCCGTCTCTAGCGGGAGGAGGTGGCAGTACTTC.

The genes are TRBV5-6 and TRBJ2-7; D is ambiguous. The CDR3 has 13 residues. Germline loops: CDR1 SGHDT, CDR2 YYEEEE. V was cut by 2 bases and J by 1 base, with 7 bases left in between. CDR3 bases: TGTGCCAGCAGCTTCGTAGGTTCCTACGAGCAGTACTTC. Amino acids: CASSFVGSYEQYF.

This clone was picked up one time. This sequence joins TRBV2 and TRBJ2-3; D not certain. V shed 3 bases and J shed 3 bases, with 19 bases lying between them. Germline V lookup: CDR1 SNHLY, CDR2 FYNNEI. The CDR3 has 17 residues. CDR3 protein: CASSEAGPLSKTDTQYF. DNA for the CDR3: TGTGCCAGCAGTGAGGCCGGGCCTCTCTCGAAGACAGATACGCAGTATTTT.

The gene calls are TRBV5-1 and TRBJ1-2; D remains unclear. Germline-derived CDR1 and CDR2 are SGHRS and YFSETQ. V was shortened by 0 bases and J by 8 bases, with 8 bases between the two germline ends. The CDR3 totals 12 residues. The CDR3 nucleotides read TGCGCCAGCAGCTTGGAGTGGCAGGGCTACACCTTC. Protein sequence: CASSLEWQGYTF. The whole variable domain, remainder taken from reference TRBV5-1 and TRBJ1-2, is KAGVTQTPRYLIKTRGQQVTLSCSPISGHRSVSWYQQTPGQGLQFLFEYFSETQRNKGNFPGRFSGRQFSNSRSEMNVSTLELGDSALYLCASSLEWQGYTFGSGTRLTVV.

The J gene is TRBJ2-1, the V gene TRBV7-3, with D possibly TRBD2 on 6 matching bases. This CDR3 spans 14 amino acids. Germline CDR1 SGHTA, CDR2 FQGTGA. Trimming stripped 0 bases from V and 4 bases from J, with 7 bases between. In nucleotides, the CDR3 is TGTGCCAGCAGCTTAACGGGGGGTTACAATGAGCAGTTCTTC. This sequence encodes CASSLTGGYNEQFF.

This clone was seen just once. The rearrangement uses TRBV19 and TRBJ1-4; maybe TRBD1 (6 bases). The V and J ends lost 6 bases and 2 bases respectively, with 16 bases between them. This CDR3 is 16 amino acids long. CDR1 is LNHDA, CDR2 SQIVND, per germline (reference sequence). CDR3 protein: CASSPQWGATNEKLFF. The CDR3 DNA sequence: TGTGCCAGTAGCCCTCAGTGGGGGGCGACTAATGAAAAACTGTTTTTT.

This rearrangement joins TRBV6-5 to TRBJ2-7, with a weak D call TRBD2 (6 bases). Looked up from germline, CDR1 is MNHEY and CDR2 is SVGAGI. The CDR3 runs 12 residues. V was shortened by 5 bases and J by 11 bases, with 16 bases between the two germline ends. CDR3: CASSTTGPGEYF. The CDR3 DNA is TGTGCCAGCAGTACTACGGGGCCGGGGGAGTACTTC.

The chain has TRBV19 and TRBJ1-5; D is possibly TRBD1 (5 bases). CDR1 is LNHDA, CDR2 SQIVND, per germline (reference sequence). This CDR3 is 14 amino acids long. The V end lost 2 bases, the J end lost 0 bases, and 5 bases lay between the germline ends. The CDR3 DNA sequence: TGTGCCAGTAGTATACAGGGTAGCAATCAGCCCCAGCATTTT. Protein product: CASSIQGSNQPQHF. The variable domain in full, completed from reference TRBV19 and TRBJ1-5, reads DGGITQSPKYLFRKEGQNVTLSCEQNLNHDAMYWYRQDPGQGLRLIYYSQIVNDFQKGDIAEGYSVSREKKESFPLTVTSAQKNPTAFYLCASSIQGSNQPQHFGDGTRLSIL.

The chain joins TRBV20-1 to TRBJ1-3; D is undetermined. Germline V gene sequence: CDR1 DFQATT, CDR2 SNEGSKA (reference sequence). Deletions cut 0 bases from V and 11 bases from J, with 5 bases between. The CDR3 is made up of 10 amino acids. This chain's CDR3 is CSARDEAIYF. The CDR3 nucleotides are TGCAGTGCTAGAGACGAGGCCATATATTTT.

V usage is TRBV6-4 and J usage is TRBJ1-6; the D is unclear. The V end lost 4 bases, the J end lost 7 bases, and 8 bases lay between the germline ends. There are 13 residues in the CDR3. CDR1 is MRHNA, CDR2 SNTAGT, per germline. This chain's CDR3 is CASSVGRNSPLHF. The DNA for the CDR3 is TGTGCCAGCAGTGTTGGCCGAAATTCACCCCTCCACTTT.

The chain carries TRBV7-9 and TRBJ2-1; 7 bases are shared with TRBD2. V lost 2 bases to trimming and J lost 2 bases; unmatched junction nucleotides: 15. The CDR3 extends over 19 amino acids. The germline V gene has CDR1 SEHNR and CDR2 FQNEAQ (reference sequence). This CDR3 reads CASSLSGLGALRAYNEQFF. DNA for the CDR3: TGTGCCAGCAGCTTAAGCGGACTAGGGGCTCTAAGGGCCTACAATGAGCAGTTCTTC.

There are a few counts of this clone. V and J are TRBV12-5 and TRBJ1-3; D not certain. This CDR3 region has 12 residues. V lost 8 bases and J 2 bases, leaving 7 bases between the germline ends. The germline gives CDR1 LGHNT, CDR2 FRNRAP. The CDR3 DNA sequence: TGTGCTAGTTCGACGCCTGGAAACACCATATATTTT. Its translation: CASSTPGNTIYF.

The chain employs TRBV6-5 and TRBJ1-5; the D is unclear. CDR1 and CDR2 from the germline V gene are MNHEY and SVGAGI. The CDR3 sequence is 13 residues long. Between the trimmed V and J ends, which lost 5 bases and 5 bases, there was a span of 10 bases. The CDR3 DNA reads TGTGCCAGCAGTACCTTACGCGATCAGCCCCAGCATTTT. It is translated as CASSTLRDQPQHF.

The V gene is TRBV9, the J gene TRBJ2-1; 8 bases map to TRBD1. CDR1 is SGDLS and CDR2 is YYNGEE in the germline V gene. The CDR3 is 14 amino acids. Losses at the gene ends were 3 bases for V and 8 bases for J; bases not matched to a gene: 7. CDR3 residues: CASSAGGRSDEQFF. CDR3 nucleotides: TGTGCCAGCAGCGCAGGGGGCCGGTCGGATGAGCAGTTCTTC.

The table lists this clone with a count of one. V and J are TRBV5-1 and TRBJ1-5; 7 bases line up with TRBD1. After removal of 0 bases from V and 0 bases from J, the junction contained 6 bases not matched to a gene. The CDR3 has 17 residues. The germline V gene encodes CDR1 SGHRS and CDR2 YFSETQ. CDR3 in DNA: TGCGCCAGCAGCTTGGGGGCGACAGGGAGTAGCAATCAGCCCCAGCATTTT. It encodes CASSLGATGSSNQPQHF. The whole variable domain, remainder taken from reference TRBV5-1 and TRBJ1-5, is KAGVTQTPRYLIKTRGQQVTLSCSPISGHRSVSWYQQTPGQGLQFLFEYFSETQRNKGNFPGRFSGRQFSNSRSEMNVSTLELGDSALYLCASSLGATGSSNQPQHFGDGTRLSIL.

The DNA for the CDR3 is TGTGCCAGTAGTATCTCATCTTTCGGGTCCTACAATGAGCAGTTCTTC. This codes for CASSISSFGSYNEQFF. The V gene is TRBV19, the J gene TRBJ2-1; D call uncertain. Deletions cut 3 bases from V and 1 base from J, with 13 bases between. The V gene's germline CDR1 is LNHDA and CDR2 SQIVND (reference sequence). The length of the CDR3 is 16 residues.

The chain recombines TRBV19 with TRBJ2-7, with 11 bases aligning to TRBD1. The CDR3 covers 15 residues. Germline-derived CDR1 and CDR2 are LNHDA and SQIVND (reference sequence). V lost 5 bases and J lost 2; bases outside the gene matches: 5. This CDR3 is CASSPGQGAAYEQYF. The CDR3 nucleotides read TGTGCCAGTAGTCCCGGACAGGGGGCGGCCTACGAGCAGTACTTC.

The chain recombines TRBV15 with TRBJ2-1; 11 bases match TRBD1. CDR1 is LNHNV, CDR2 YYDKDF, per germline (reference sequence). The CDR3 length is 16 residues. The junction had 5 bases not matched to a gene; V was cut back by 0 bases and J by 7 bases. CDR3 coding DNA: TGTGCCACCAGCAGAGATTGGACAGGGGGCCGGAATGAGCAGTTCTTC. Its translation is CATSRDWTGGRNEQFF.

CDR3: CASSYSGTSHADTQYF. The CDR3 nucleotides read TGTGCCAGCAGTTACTCGGGCACTAGTCATGCGGATACGCAGTATTTT. The rearrangement uses TRBV6-5 and TRBJ2-3; possible D gene TRBD2, 5 bases. Germline V CDR1 and CDR2: MNHEY, SVGAGI. The length of the CDR3 is 16 residues. V shed 0 bases and J shed 6 bases, with 16 bases lying between them.

The CDR3 DNA is TGCGCCAGCAGCCAAGGATTGGTCTACGAGCAGTACTTC. Translation gives CASSQGLVYEQYF. V gene TRBV4-1 combines with J gene TRBJ2-7; unclear D gene. Trimming removed 1 base from V and 3 bases from J, with 7 bases in between. The V gene's germline CDR1 is MGHRA and CDR2 YSYEKL. The CDR3 loop spans 13 amino acids.

The chain uses TRBV11-2 and TRBJ2-3; perhaps TRBD2 as D (6 bases). This CDR3 comprises 15 residues. The ends were cut back, 3 bases at V and 2 bases at J, with 12 bases in the middle. The germline CDR1 and CDR2 sequences are SGHAT and FQNNGV. The CDR3 region is CASSFSAGSTDTQYF. In DNA form, the CDR3 reads TGTGCCAGCAGCTTCTCAGCGGGTTCCACAGATACGCAGTATTTT.

The V gene is TRBV5-1, the J gene TRBJ1-6, with D maybe TRBD1 (5 bases). This CDR3 is 14 amino acids long. Between the trimmed V and J ends, which lost 4 bases and 8 bases, there was a span of 13 bases. Germline CDR1 SGHRS, CDR2 YFSETQ. This CDR3 is CASSPGTRDSPLHF. The CDR3 DNA sequence: TGCGCCAGCAGCCCCGGGACGAGGGATTCACCCCTCCACTTT.